The 22 T cell receptor beta chains listed next were all sequenced from one sample in a study of T-cell memory formation after mild COVID-19. TCRdb used MiXCR to reprocess the 5' RACE reads, holding one entry per CDR3 protein. The data contain 150,000 to 200,000 distinct CDR3 sequences, approximately 10% of them singletons. Sequencing was done on a sample of PBMCs or a T cell subset sorted from them (not recorded which). These receptors all come from a man aged 18 to 35 who had mild COVID-19 (a few samples of this study predate the infection). Cell type and time point are not known.

This clonotype occurred a few times. The rearrangement joins TRBV7-2 to TRBJ2-5; TRBD2 matches at 8 bases. V was pared by 5 bases and J by 5 bases, with 7 bases of the junction left unmatched. The CDR3 is made up of 14 amino acids. Germline V CDR1 and CDR2: SGHTA, FQGNSA. CDR3: CASSPSGLVETQYF. The CDR3 nucleotides read TGTGCCAGCAGCCCATCGGGACTAGTGGAGACCCAGTACTTC.

V usage is TRBV5-4 and J usage is TRBJ2-5; 7 nucleotides align to TRBD1. Germline V gene sequence: CDR1 SGHNT, CDR2 YYREEE (reference sequence). CDR3 size: 12 residues. J gave up 12 bases and V 3 bases, and 8 bases lay outside the gene matches. CDR3 amino acids: CASSYGQVTEYF. In DNA, the CDR3 is TGTGCCAGCAGCTACGGACAGGTGACGGAGTACTTC.

The chain combines TRBV28 with TRBJ2-5; TRBD2 aligns across 10 bases. V dropped 5 bases and J dropped 5; count of bases not matched to a gene: 17. This CDR3 is 18 amino acids long. CDR1 is MDHEN and CDR2 is SYDVKM in the germline V gene. CDR3 bases: TGTGCCAGCAGTCCTCCCGGTTCAGGAGCGGGGGGGCGGGAGACCCAGTACTTC. This translates into CASSPPGSGAGGRETQYF.

This clonotype has a count of ten or more. The chain is built from TRBV20-1 and TRBJ2-1; 9 nucleotides match TRBD2. The CDR3 consists of 15 residues. The germline V gene has CDR1 DFQATT and CDR2 SNEGSKA (reference sequence). V was clipped by 0 bases and J by 4 bases; unmatched bases: 4. CDR3 sequence: CSARDRTSAYNEQFF. Here the CDR3 DNA reads TGCAGTGCTAGAGATCGGACTAGCGCGTACAATGAGCAGTTCTTC.

This sequence joins TRBV7-8 and TRBJ2-7; 7 bases are shared with TRBD1. CDR3 length: 14 residues. Germline-derived CDR1 and CDR2 are SGHVS and FQNEAQ. After removal of 2 bases from V and 4 bases from J, the junction contained 5 bases not matched to a gene. The CDR3 is CASSLTQGPYEQYV. CDR3 nucleotides: TGTGCCAGCAGCTTAACACAGGGGCCTTACGAGCAGTACGTC.

This clonotype was found a few times. The J gene is TRBJ2-3, the V gene TRBV6-6; 7 bases agree with TRBD2. The length of the CDR3 is 18 residues. The ends lost 2 bases at V and 1 base at J; junction bases unmatched: 12. CDR1 is MNHNY, CDR2 SVGAGI, per germline (reference sequence). DNA of the CDR3: TGTGCCAGCAGTTACCCAGTCCAGCGGGGAATTGGCACAGATACGCAGTATTTT. Its translation is CASSYPVQRGIGTDTQYF.

This clonotype was recorded at least ten times. The V and J genes are TRBV5-6 and TRBJ2-4; 7 bases align to TRBD1. Looked up from germline, CDR1 is SGHDT and CDR2 is YYEEEE. The junction had 5 bases not matched to a gene; V was cut back by 4 bases and J by 7 bases. CDR3 length: 13 amino acids. The CDR3, as DNA: TGTGCCAGCAGCCTAGACAGGGCGAACATTCAGTACTTC. Translating it yields CASSLDRANIQYF.

This clonotype has just a few counts. The chain combines TRBV29-1 with TRBJ1-2; D is unresolved. This CDR3 region has 11 residues. V was pared by 4 bases and J by 2 bases, with 5 bases between. Germline CDR1 reads SQVTM; CDR2 reads ANQGSEA. This CDR3 is CSVGENYGYTF. For the CDR3, the DNA is TGCAGCGTTGGGGAGAACTATGGCTACACCTTC.

This clonotype was seen a handful of times. V is TRBV11-2 and J is TRBJ2-5, with D tentatively TRBD2 (5 bases). This CDR3 contains 14 residues. CDR1 is SGHAT and CDR2 is FQNNGV in the germline V gene. V was cut by 7 bases and J by 5 bases, with 17 bases left in between. The CDR3 sequence: CASTDLRGWETQYF. As DNA, the CDR3 is TGTGCCAGCACCGACCTACGGGGTTGGGAGACCCAGTACTTC.

The chain links TRBV19 to TRBJ2-5; D is unclear. This CDR3 is built from 14 residues. Germline CDR1 and CDR2: LNHDA and SQIVND (reference sequence). Trimming removed 5 bases from V and 1 base from J, with 11 bases in between. CDR3 in DNA: TGTGCCAGTAGTCCTTCATCGAGCCAAGAGACCCAGTACTTC. Residues: CASSPSSSQETQYF.

This clonotype showed up many times. The CDR3 sequence: CASSSGPNYNEQFF. The DNA of the CDR3 is TGCGCCAGCAGCTCCGGGCCCAACTACAATGAGCAGTTCTTC. The rearrangement uses TRBV5-1 and TRBJ2-1; D is undetermined. The germline V and J ends were trimmed by 3 bases and 3 bases, with 10 bases remaining between them. CDR3 size: 14 residues. Germline assignment: CDR1 SGHRS and CDR2 YFSETQ. Drawing the rest from reference TRBV5-1 and TRBJ2-1, the complete variable domain is KAGVTQTPRYLIKTRGQQVTLSCSPISGHRSVSWYQQTPGQGLQFLFEYFSETQRNKGNFPGRFSGRQFSNSRSEMNVSTLELGDSALYLCASSSGPNYNEQFFGPGTRLTVL.

This clonotype was counted only a few times. The V gene is TRBV3-1, the J gene TRBJ1-1; maybe TRBD1 (5 bases). Trimming pared 3 bases from V and 6 bases from J, leaving 17 bases between. The CDR3 length is 15 residues. Germline CDR1 LGHDT, CDR2 YNNKEL (reference sequence). The CDR3 DNA reads as TGTGCCAGCAGCCATTACACGCAGGGAGTCCCTGAAGCTTTCTTT. Translated, it gives CASSHYTQGVPEAFF. Filled out from reference TRBV3-1 and TRBJ1-1, the complete variable domain reads DTAVSQTPKYLVTQMGNDKSIKCEQNLGHDTMYWYKQDSKKFLKIMFSYNNKELIINETVPNRFSPKSPDKAHLNLHINSLELGDSAVYFCASSHYTQGVPEAFFGQGTRLTVV.

The rearrangement links TRBV7-2 to TRBJ1-3, with TRBD1 identical over 7 bases. The J segment lost 3 bases and the V segment lost 1 base, leaving 3 bases of the junction unmatched. Germline loops: CDR1 SGHTA, CDR2 FQGNSA. The CDR3 totals 15 residues. CDR3 bases: TGTGCCAGCAGCTTAGACCCAGGGGGTGGAAACACCATATATTTT. Protein: CASSLDPGGGNTIYF. Combining the CDR3 with reference TRBV7-2 and TRBJ1-3 gives the whole variable domain GAGVSQSPSNKVTEKGKDVELRCDPISGHTALYWYRQSLGQGLEFLIYFQGNSAPDKSGLPSDRFSAERTGGSVSTLTIQRTQQEDSAVYLCASSLDPGGGNTIYFGEGSWLTVV.

This clonotype has just a few counts. This chain links TRBV5-4 with TRBJ1-2; a weak D match, TRBD1 (5 bases). Germline loops: CDR1 SGHNT, CDR2 YYREEE (reference sequence). The CDR3 runs to 13 residues. V was shortened by 5 bases and J by 2 bases, with 10 bases between the two germline ends. CDR3 loop: CASRTDMNYGYTF. CDR3 bases: TGTGCCAGCAGGACAGACATGAACTATGGCTACACCTTC.

This clonotype was counted at least ten times. The CDR3 DNA is TGTGCCAGCAGTTACGGAATTGCCTCCTACAATGAGCAGTTCTTC. Protein product: CASSYGIASYNEQFF. The chain combines TRBV6-5 with TRBJ2-1, with D hard to call. The CDR3 spans 15 residues. Germline-derived CDR1 and CDR2 are MNHEY and SVGAGI. Trimming took 2 bases from V and 0 from J, leaving 8 bases between them.

This clonotype was seen many times. The chain uses TRBV7-7 and TRBJ2-3; unclear D gene. Germline CDR1 SSHAT, CDR2 FNYEAQ (reference sequence). Trimming cost V 3 bases and J 4 bases, with 8 bases left between them. There are 13 residues in the CDR3. CDR3 sequence reads: CASSFQVADTQYF. As DNA, the CDR3 is TGTGCCAGCAGCTTCCAGGTGGCAGATACGCAGTATTTT.

This clonotype has just a few counts. The rearrangement links TRBV4-3 to TRBJ2-6; D possibly corresponds to TRBD2 (5 bases). With 3 bases removed from V and 1 base from J, the gap between germline ends came to 7 bases. Germline V gene lookup returns CDR1 LGHNA and CDR2 YSLEER. CDR3 length: 15 amino acids. The CDR3 region has the DNA TGCGCCAGCAGCCACACGGGGTCTGGGGCCAACGTCCTGACTTTC. The encoded protein is CASSHTGSGANVLTF.

V usage is TRBV5-4 and J usage is TRBJ1-4, with D perhaps TRBD1 (5 bases). The CDR3 has 13 amino acids. V shed 3 bases and J shed 8 bases, with 11 bases lying between them. Germline values: CDR1 SGHNT, CDR2 YYREEE (reference sequence). The CDR3 DNA reads as TGTGCCAGCAGCTACGGGACGTCGGAAAAACTGTTTTTT. Residues: CASSYGTSEKLFF. Looking up the rest from reference TRBV5-4 and TRBJ1-4 gives the full variable domain: ETGVTQSPTHLIKTRGQQVTLRCSSQSGHNTVSWYQQALGQGPQFIFQYYREEENGRGNFPPRFSGLQFPNYSSELNVNALELDDSALYLCASSYGTSEKLFFGSGTQLSVL.

This clonotype was observed a handful of times. The chain has TRBV7-2 and TRBJ2-3; TRBD2 agrees at 9 bases. CDR3 length equals 15 residues. The germline gives CDR1 SGHTA, CDR2 FQGNSA. The J segment lost 4 bases and the V segment lost 5 bases, leaving 7 bases of the junction unmatched. The CDR3 here is CASSALAGDADTQYF. The CDR3 DNA is TGTGCCAGCAGCGCCTTAGCGGGAGACGCAGATACGCAGTATTTT.

This clonotype was recorded a few times. The chain is built from TRBV19 and TRBJ1-5, with D unclear. V lost 3 bases and J lost 2, with 11 bases in between. The CDR3 is 15 amino acids. From germline, CDR1 is LNHDA and CDR2 SQIVND (reference sequence). The CDR3 reads CASSMYGDGNQPQHF. CDR3 DNA sequence: TGTGCCAGTAGTATGTACGGAGATGGCAATCAGCCCCAGCATTTT. The full variable domain, completed using reference TRBV19 and TRBJ1-5, is DGGITQSPKYLFRKEGQNVTLSCEQNLNHDAMYWYRQDPGQGLRLIYYSQIVNDFQKGDIAEGYSVSREKKESFPLTVTSAQKNPTAFYLCASSMYGDGNQPQHFGDGTRLSIL.

This clonotype turned up a few times. This chain connects TRBV25-1 to TRBJ2-5, with 12 bases that match TRBD1. Trimming removed 1 base from V and 4 bases from J; junction bases left unmatched: 4. The V gene's germline CDR1 is MGHDK and CDR2 SYGVNS. The CDR3 runs to 16 residues. The CDR3 bases are TGTGCCAGCAGTGAATTGGGACAGGGGGCAGGAGAGACCCAGTACTTC. Translating it yields CASSELGQGAGETQYF.

This clonotype was counted many times. This chain uses TRBV7-2 with TRBJ2-1, with D possibly matching TRBD1 (6 bases). The V gene lost 4 bases and the J gene lost 1 base, with 8 bases spanning the gap. This CDR3 comprises 14 residues. Germline V gene data show CDR1 as SGHTA and CDR2 as FQGNSA. CDR3 in amino acids: CASSSRGSYNEQFF. The CDR3 DNA sequence: TGTGCCAGCAGCTCCAGGGGTTCCTACAATGAGCAGTTCTTC. The variable domain in full, completed from reference TRBV7-2 and TRBJ2-1, reads GAGVSQSPSNKVTEKGKDVELRCDPISGHTALYWYRQSLGQGLEFLIYFQGNSAPDKSGLPSDRFSAERTGGSVSTLTIQRTQQEDSAVYLCASSSRGSYNEQFFGPGTRLTVL.